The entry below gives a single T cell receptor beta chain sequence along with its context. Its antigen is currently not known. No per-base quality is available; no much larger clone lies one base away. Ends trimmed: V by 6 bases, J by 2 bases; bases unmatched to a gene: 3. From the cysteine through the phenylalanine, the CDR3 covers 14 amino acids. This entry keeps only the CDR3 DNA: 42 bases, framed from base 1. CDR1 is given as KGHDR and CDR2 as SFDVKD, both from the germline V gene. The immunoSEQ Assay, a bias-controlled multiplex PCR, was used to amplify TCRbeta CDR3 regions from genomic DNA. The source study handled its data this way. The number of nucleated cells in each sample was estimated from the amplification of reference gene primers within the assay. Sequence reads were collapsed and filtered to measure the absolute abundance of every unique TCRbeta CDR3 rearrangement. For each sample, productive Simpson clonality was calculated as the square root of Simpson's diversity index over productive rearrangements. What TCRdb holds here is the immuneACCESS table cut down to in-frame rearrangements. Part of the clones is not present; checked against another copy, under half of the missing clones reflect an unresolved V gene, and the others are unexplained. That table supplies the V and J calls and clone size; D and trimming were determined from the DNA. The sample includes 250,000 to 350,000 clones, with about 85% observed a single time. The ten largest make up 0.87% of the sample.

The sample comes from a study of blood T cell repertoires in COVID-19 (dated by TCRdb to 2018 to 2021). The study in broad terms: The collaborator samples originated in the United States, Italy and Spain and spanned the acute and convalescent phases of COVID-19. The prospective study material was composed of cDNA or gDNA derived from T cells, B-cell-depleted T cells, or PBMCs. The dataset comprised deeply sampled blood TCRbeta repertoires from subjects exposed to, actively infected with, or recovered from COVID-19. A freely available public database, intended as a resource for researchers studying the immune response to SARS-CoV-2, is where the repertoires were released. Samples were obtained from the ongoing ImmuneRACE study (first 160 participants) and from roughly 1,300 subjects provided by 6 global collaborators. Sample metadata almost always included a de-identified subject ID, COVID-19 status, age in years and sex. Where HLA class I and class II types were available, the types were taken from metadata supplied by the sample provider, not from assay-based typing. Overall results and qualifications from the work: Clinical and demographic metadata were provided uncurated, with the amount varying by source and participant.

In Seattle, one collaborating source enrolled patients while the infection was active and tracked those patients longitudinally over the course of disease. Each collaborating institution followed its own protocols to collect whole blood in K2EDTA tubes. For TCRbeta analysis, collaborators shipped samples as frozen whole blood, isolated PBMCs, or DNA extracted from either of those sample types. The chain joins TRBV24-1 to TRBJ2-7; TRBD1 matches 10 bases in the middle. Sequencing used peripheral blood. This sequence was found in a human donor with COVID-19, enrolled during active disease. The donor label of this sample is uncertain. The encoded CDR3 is CATSLTGGTYEQYF. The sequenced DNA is TGTGCCACCAGTTTGACAGGGGGCACCTACGAGCAGTACTTC.